This T cell receptor (beta chain) emerged from a study of T cells in Graves' hyperthyroidism and ophthalmopathy. Whole-study results and caveats: Most thyroid clonotypes that were expanded above 0.001 also turned up in blood.

RNA transcripts yielded amplified TCR beta CDR3 regions. Carried out on the TCR CDR3, a first-round RT-PCR used the HTBI primer set. Using its own MiXCR run on the multiplex PCR reads, TCRdb lists one record per CDR3 protein. The sample includes some 250,000 distinct CDR3 sequences, around 15% of them seen just once. Uncontrolled infection, other autoimmune disease, pregnancy or lactation barred patients from enrollment. The diagnostic basis comprised clinical symptoms, serum thyroxine and TRAb, thyroid ultrasound and orbital computed tomography. Blood sampling occurred at first hyperthyroidism diagnosis, ahead of any ophthalmopathy symptoms. About this clonotype itself: Its antigen is as yet unknown.

This TCR derives from a woman between 50 and 59 years old with Graves' hyperthyroidism that later progressed to Graves' ophthalmopathy. Sequenced: blood.

The CDR3: CSARDRAKYQPQHF. The CDR3 DNA follows: TGCAGTGCTAGAGACAGGGCTAAATATCAGCCCCAGCATTTT. The rearrangement joins TRBV20-1 to TRBJ1-5; D is possibly TRBD1 (5 bases). Per the germline V gene, CDR1 is DFQATT and CDR2 is SNEGSKA (reference sequence). Trimming took 0 bases from V and 5 from J, leaving 11 bases between them. This CDR3 is built from 14 residues.